These 22 T cell receptor beta chains were sequenced from one sample in a study of somatic mutations in cytotoxic T cells in rheumatoid arthritis. Assay used: immunoSEQ multiplex PCR; TCRdb lists only in-frame clones, some missing. The data show more than 35,000 clones, less than 85% seen once. Sequencing input: CD8+ T cells sorted from blood. All receptors derive from a man between 40 and 49 years old in good health.

The chain joins TRBV29-1 to TRBJ2-2; D is undetermined. The germline V and J ends were trimmed by 7 bases and 0 bases, with 9 bases remaining between them. Germline-derived CDR1 and CDR2 are SQVTM and ANQGSEA. The CDR3 has 13 residues. The CDR3 sequence is CSGSRPNTGELFF. The CDR3 region has the DNA TGCAGCGGATCGAGACCGAACACCGGGGAGCTGTTTTTT.

The chain employs TRBV27 and TRBJ2-3; no clear D. The V gene lost 4 bases and the J gene lost 0 bases, with 5 bases spanning the gap. Per germline, CDR1 MNHEY and CDR2 SMNVEV (reference sequence). The length of the CDR3 is 13 residues. The DNA of the CDR3 is TGTGCCAGCAGTTCGACTAGCACAGATACGCAGTATTTT. It translates to CASSSTSTDTQYF.

This clone was detected only once. The rearrangement links TRBV9 to TRBJ2-5, with 10 bases that match TRBD2. J lost 5 bases, V lost 3 bases, and 7 bases had no gene match. CDR1 SGDLS and CDR2 YYNGEE come from the germline V gene. The CDR3 is made up of 15 amino acids. In nucleotides, the CDR3 is TGTGCCAGCAGCGCGGGGCTAGCGGGAGTCGAGACCCAGTACTTC. Residues: CASSAGLAGVETQYF.

The chain is built from TRBV28 and TRBJ2-5, with D unclear. The V gene lost 4 bases and the J gene lost 5 bases, with 5 bases spanning the gap. The length of the CDR3 is 11 residues. CDR1 is MDHEN and CDR2 is SYDVKM in the germline V gene. In DNA form, the CDR3 reads TGTGCCAGCAGTTCCCTGGAGACCCAGTACTTC. Its translation: CASSSLETQYF.

The chain has TRBV19 and TRBJ2-7; 10 positions agree with TRBD1. CDR3 size: 16 residues. The V and J ends lost 3 bases and 3 bases, in that order; junction bases with no gene match: 8. Germline CDR1 is LNHDA and CDR2 is SQIVND (reference sequence). Written as DNA, the CDR3 is TGTGCCAGTAGTATTGACGGACAGGGGGTGAGCTACGAGCAGTACTTC. This gives the protein CASSIDGQGVSYEQYF.

The V and J genes are TRBV5-1 and TRBJ2-7; 7 bases line up with TRBD2. J lost 6 bases, V lost 1 base, and 10 bases had no gene match. The CDR3 runs 15 residues. Germline lookup yields CDR1 SGHRS and CDR2 YFSETQ. The DNA for the CDR3 is TGCGCCAGCAGCTTGTCGTCTGGGGGGGGAGGCGAGCAGTACTTC. Its protein product is CASSLSSGGGGEQYF.

This clone was seen once. CDR3 sequence (DNA): TGTGCCAGCAGTCTCTACTTCGGGGACTATACCTACGAGCAGTACTTC. Translating gives CASSLYFGDYTYEQYF. This chain joins TRBV27 and TRBJ2-7, with 7 bases that match TRBD2. Germline values: CDR1 MNHEY, CDR2 SMNVEV (reference sequence). The CDR3 totals 16 residues. After removal of 5 bases from V and 2 bases from J, the junction contained 12 bases not matched to a gene.

This clone was detected only a few times. This rearrangement joins TRBV19 to TRBJ2-7; maybe TRBD1 (6 bases). CDR3 size: 12 residues. V gave up 6 bases and J gave up 3 bases, with 9 bases separating them. The germline V gene encodes CDR1 LNHDA and CDR2 SQIVND (reference sequence). This CDR3 is CASSVDSYEQYF. The CDR3 region has the DNA TGTGCCAGTAGCGTGGACAGCTACGAGCAGTACTTC. Full variable domain (remainder filled in from reference TRBV19 and TRBJ2-7): DGGITQSPKYLFRKEGQNVTLSCEQNLNHDAMYWYRQDPGQGLRLIYYSQIVNDFQKGDIAEGYSVSREKKESFPLTVTSAQKNPTAFYLCASSVDSYEQYFGPGTRLTVT.

V is TRBV5-5 and J is TRBJ2-7; no firm D call. Germline values: CDR1 SGHKS, CDR2 YYEKEE (reference sequence). This CDR3 contains 14 residues. The V and J ends lost 0 bases and 0 bases respectively, with 7 bases between them. The CDR3, as DNA: TGTGCCAGCAGCTTGGTACCGTCCTCCTACGAGCAGTACTTC. It codes for CASSLVPSSYEQYF.

This chain uses TRBV29-1 with TRBJ1-1, with D possibly matching TRBD1 (5 bases). The V gene lost 2 bases and the J gene lost 4 bases, with 8 bases spanning the gap. Germline V gene sequence: CDR1 SQVTM, CDR2 ANQGSEA. The CDR3 is made up of 12 amino acids. The CDR3 DNA is TGCAGCGTTGAATCCGGGGCCACTGAAGCTTTCTTT. It codes for CSVESGATEAFF.

The V gene is TRBV5-6, the J gene TRBJ2-7, with unresolved D. CDR1 SGHDT and CDR2 YYEEEE come from the germline V gene. The CDR3 has 14 amino acids. Trimming cost V 2 bases and J 2 bases, with 11 bases left between them. The CDR3 is CASSFISNTYEQYF. Here the CDR3 DNA reads TGTGCCAGCAGCTTTATCTCCAACACCTACGAGCAGTACTTC.

V is TRBV28 and J is TRBJ2-2; D unresolved. Trimming took 1 base from V and 6 from J, leaving 6 bases between them. Germline loops: CDR1 MDHEN, CDR2 SYDVKM. The CDR3 is made up of 13 amino acids. The CDR3 loop reads CASSLSAPGELFF. Here the CDR3 DNA reads TGTGCCAGCAGTTTATCCGCCCCCGGGGAGCTGTTTTTT. Full variable domain (rest looked up from reference TRBV28 and TRBJ2-2): DVKVTQSSRYLVKRTGEKVFLECVQDMDHENMFWYRQDPGLGLRLIYFSYDVKMKEKGDIPEGYSVSREKKERFSLILESASTNQTSMYLCASSLSAPGELFFGEGSRLTVL.

V is TRBV27 and J is TRBJ2-5; 11 bases map to TRBD2. V trimming: 4 bases; J trimming: 5 bases; junction bases outside the gene matches: 9. The CDR3 has 16 residues. Germline CDR1 and CDR2: MNHEY and SMNVEV (reference sequence). CDR3 sequence reads: CASSSYTGTSGETQYF. For the CDR3, the DNA is TGTGCCAGCAGTTCCTACACCGGGACTAGCGGCGAGACCCAGTACTTC.

V and J are TRBV6-5 and TRBJ2-5; TRBD1 matches at 7 bases. The CDR3 totals 13 residues. The V gene end was trimmed by 5 bases and the J gene end by 4 bases; junction bases not matched to a gene: 4. Germline V gene sequence: CDR1 MNHEY, CDR2 SVGAGI. CDR3 sequence reads: CASSNDRVETQYF. In nucleotides, the CDR3 is TGTGCCAGCAGTAACGACAGGGTAGAGACCCAGTACTTC.

The chain recombines TRBV6-5 with TRBJ2-3; 11 bases line up with TRBD2. This CDR3 region has 16 residues. V lost 0 bases, J lost 4 bases, and 3 bases stayed unmatched. Germline V gives CDR1 MNHEY, CDR2 SVGAGI. The CDR3 DNA sequence: TGTGCCAGCAGTTACTCCTTAGCGGGAGGGCCAGATACGCAGTATTTT. It encodes CASSYSLAGGPDTQYF.

The J gene is TRBJ2-5, the V gene TRBV28, with D unclear. The CDR3 has 15 amino acids. V was pared by 3 bases and J by 4 bases, with 15 bases between. Germline CDR1 is MDHEN and CDR2 is SYDVKM. CDR3 in DNA: TGTGCCAGCAGTTTCGGACCTGGGGTTTCAGAGACCCAGTACTTC. Protein sequence: CASSFGPGVSETQYF.

Points on this clone: This sample also contains other DNA sequences that code for the same CDR3. The chain couples TRBV27 to TRBJ2-7, with 7 bases matching TRBD1. This CDR3 is built from 13 residues. Germline trimming cut 3 bases from V and 4 bases from J; bases unmatched to any gene: 3. Germline V gene sequence: CDR1 MNHEY, CDR2 SMNVEV (reference sequence). CDR3 in amino acids: CASSLSGGYEQYF. DNA of the CDR3: TGTGCCAGCAGTTTGTCAGGGGGATACGAGCAGTACTTC.

The rearrangement links TRBV27 to TRBJ1-4; D perhaps matches TRBD1 (6 bases). In germline, CDR1 is MNHEY, CDR2 SMNVEV (reference sequence). This CDR3 is built from 15 residues. Trimming removed 6 bases from V and 8 bases from J, with 19 bases in between. The CDR3 protein is CASRLSQGSVEKLFF. CDR3 in DNA: TGTGCCAGCAGACTCTCACAGGGATCGGTGGAAAAACTGTTTTTT.

The V and J genes are TRBV19 and TRBJ2-7; D call uncertain. Germline V CDR1 and CDR2: LNHDA, SQIVND (reference sequence). V lost 5 bases and J lost 3, with 11 bases in between. The CDR3 contains 13 residues. CDR3: CASSYSANYEQYF. The CDR3 DNA sequence: TGTGCCAGTAGTTACAGCGCTAACTACGAGCAGTACTTC.

This clone was detected only a few times. The rearrangement links TRBV30 to TRBJ1-5, with D unresolved. The CDR3 covers 13 residues. Germline-derived CDR1 and CDR2 are GTSNPN and SVGIG (reference sequence). Trimming took off 0 bases at V and 1 base at J, with 4 bases between the two ends. Here the CDR3 reads CAWSVTSNQPQHF. The CDR3 DNA follows: TGTGCCTGGAGTGTAACCAGCAATCAGCCCCAGCATTTT.

This clone was seen only a few times. J is TRBJ2-7 and V is TRBV29-1; 12 bases agree with TRBD2. The CDR3 totals 19 residues. The V segment lost 1 base and the J segment 0 bases; nucleotides outside the gene matches: 13. Germline CDR1 and CDR2: SQVTM and ANQGSEA. The CDR3 DNA follows: TGCAGCGTTGAAGCCGATGGACTAGCGGGGTCTTCGGGCTCCTACGAGCAGTACTTC. It yields the protein CSVEADGLAGSSGSYEQYF.

The chain carries TRBV6-6 and TRBJ1-1; the D gene is possibly TRBD1 (5 bases). The CDR3 spans 12 residues. Germline V gene data show CDR1 as MNHNY and CDR2 as SVGAGI (reference sequence). Trimming pared 7 bases from V and 5 bases from J, leaving 11 bases between. CDR3: CASKVGETEAFF. The CDR3 bases are TGTGCCAGCAAGGTAGGGGAAACTGAAGCTTTCTTT.